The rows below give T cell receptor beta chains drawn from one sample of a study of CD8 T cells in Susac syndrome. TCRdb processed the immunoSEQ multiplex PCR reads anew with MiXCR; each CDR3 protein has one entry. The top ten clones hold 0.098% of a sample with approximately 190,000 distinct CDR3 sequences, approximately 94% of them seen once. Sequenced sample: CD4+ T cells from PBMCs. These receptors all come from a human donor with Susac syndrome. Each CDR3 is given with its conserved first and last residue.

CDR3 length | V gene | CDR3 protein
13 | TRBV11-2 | CASSLVVGFEAFF
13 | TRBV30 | CAWSGTNTGELFF
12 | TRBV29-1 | CSAVGGTDTQYF
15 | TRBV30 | CAWSVVAGKSYEQYF
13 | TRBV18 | CASAKDRGTEAFF
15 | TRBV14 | CASSSTGRLAYEQYF
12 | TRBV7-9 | CASTYPGGPLHF
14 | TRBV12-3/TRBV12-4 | CASSFTGGTYEQYF
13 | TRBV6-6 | CASSYREMETQYF
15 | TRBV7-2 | CASSSRTRISYEQYF
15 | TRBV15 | CATSGNRGLMETQYF
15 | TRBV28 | CASDDRVFSNQPQHF
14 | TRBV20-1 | CSVRGQGYLDTQYF
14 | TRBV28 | CASRPTSGAETQYF
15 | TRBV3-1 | CASSQLGQGASGYTF
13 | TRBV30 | CAGESDRYSPLHF
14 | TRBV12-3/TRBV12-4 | CASTWDGGRQPQHF
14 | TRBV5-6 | CASRQQGSKNEQFF
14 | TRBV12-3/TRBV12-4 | CASSPTSFYNEQFF
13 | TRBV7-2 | CASSFQGNTEAFF
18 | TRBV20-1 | CSARDPGQGFSYNSPLHF
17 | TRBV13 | CASSLGGRRSKAYEQYF
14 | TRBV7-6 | CASSLAKGTGKAFF
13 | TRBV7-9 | CASSYTANTEAFF
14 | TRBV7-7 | CASSPGLVSDEQFF
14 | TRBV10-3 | CAISDNHIGEKLFF
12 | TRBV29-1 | CSAVDRPYEQYF
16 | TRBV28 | CASSEGLAGRTDTQYF
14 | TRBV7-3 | CASSLRRGGAEQFF
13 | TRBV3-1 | CASSQEWDGFYTF
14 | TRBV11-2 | CASSSARFHNEQFF
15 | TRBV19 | CASSMVRMDTGELFF
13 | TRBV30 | CAWRPPLHSPLHF
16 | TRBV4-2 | CASSPHQTSVADTQYF
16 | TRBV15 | CATSRDLAGEGRKAFF
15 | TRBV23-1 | CASSQIQGLSYEQYF
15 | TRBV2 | CASSALAGRYNEQFF
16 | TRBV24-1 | CATSDSGGPSYNEQFF
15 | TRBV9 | CASSVASGGNYEQYF
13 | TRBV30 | CAWSGSYTGELFF
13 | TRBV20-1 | CSTPRQGAYEQYF
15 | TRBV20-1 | CSARLMDGAKNIQYF
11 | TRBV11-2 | CASSADIPLHF
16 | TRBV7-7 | CASSPTSGGVTDTQYF